This T cell receptor beta chain was sequenced for a study of PD-1 blockade in classical Hodgkin lymphoma. Comments on this clone: Antigen unknown.

Assay used: immunoSEQ multiplex PCR; TCRdb lists only in-frame clones, some missing. The data hold nearly 50,000 clones, with around 76% observed a single time. Study outcomes and limitations: Nivolumab starters within 1 year of ASCT were excluded. Unlike CD8+ TCR diversity, which did not rise significantly by C4D1, CD4+ TCR diversity did.

The time point is: cycle 4 day 1 (C4D1), after 5 to 7 weeks of nivolumab. The patients all showed relapse after autologous stem cell transplantation, while their brentuximab vedotin exposure varied. The germline gives CDR1 SGHVS, CDR2 FNYEAQ. The ends were cut back, 1 base at V and 7 bases at J, with 19 bases in the middle. This CDR3 has 16 residues. The sequencing used peripheral blood mononuclear cells (PBMCs), collected before the fourth cycle of nivolumab. This clonotype was sampled from a human donor with classical Hodgkin lymphoma. The chain has TRBV7-6 and TRBJ1-1, with D hard to call. CDR3 amino acids: CASSLGPATSMGEAFF. CDR3 coding DNA: TGTGCCAGCAGCTTAGGCCCCGCAACCTCAATGGGTGAAGCTTTCTTT.